Sequencing of this TCR beta chain was carried out in a study of identical twins. Per germline, CDR1 SNHLY and CDR2 FYNNEI. This CDR3 comprises 18 residues. Trimming stripped 1 base from V and 0 bases from J, with 18 bases between. This clonotype was seen just once. MiXCR, applied by TCRdb to the 5' RACE reads, yields one record per CDR3 protein. The data show about 100,000 distinct CDR3 sequences, 5.9% seen once. The sequencing input was memory T cells sorted from blood. The receptor was isolated from a woman between 50 and 59 years old in good health. The rearrangement joins TRBV2 to TRBJ2-5, with a possible D match to TRBD1 (5 bases). The chain's CDR3 is CASSEGQGMTRYQETQYF. The CDR3 coding sequence is TGTGCCAGCAGTGAAGGCCAGGGAATGACACGATACCAAGAGACCCAGTACTTC.